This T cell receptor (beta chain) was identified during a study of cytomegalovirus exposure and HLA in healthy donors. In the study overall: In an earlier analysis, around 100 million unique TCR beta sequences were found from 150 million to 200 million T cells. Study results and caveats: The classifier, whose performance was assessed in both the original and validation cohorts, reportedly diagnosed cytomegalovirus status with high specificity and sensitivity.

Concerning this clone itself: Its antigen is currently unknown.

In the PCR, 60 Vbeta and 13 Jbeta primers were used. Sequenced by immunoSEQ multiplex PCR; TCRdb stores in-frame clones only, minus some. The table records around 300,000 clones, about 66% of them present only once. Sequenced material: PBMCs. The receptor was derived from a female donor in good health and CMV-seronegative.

This chain's CDR3 is CASSLEPARSNQPQHF. The CDR3 region has the DNA TGCGCCAGCAGCTTGGAGCCCGCGCGGAGCAATCAGCCCCAGCATTTT. J is TRBJ1-5 and V is TRBV5-1; no reliable D call. Germline CDR1 SGHRS, CDR2 YFSETQ. There are 16 residues in the CDR3. Trimming pared 0 bases from V and 1 base from J, leaving 11 bases between.